This T cell receptor (beta chain) was identified in a study of blood T cells in healthy people across ages. General study results and limits: Roughly linearly, TCR beta diversity per million T cells fell as age increased.

This clonotype was picked up a small number of times. Its target is unknown. Looked up from germline, CDR1 is SGHTA and CDR2 is FQGNSA. V lost 2 bases to trimming and J lost 5 bases, with 15 bases between them. This CDR3 region has 15 residues. A J-beta primer mix and a sample-barcoded 5' primer were used in a second PCR of roughly 7 to 12 cycles. From the 5' RACE reads, TCRdb called clonotypes with MiXCR, one entry per CDR3 protein. The sample holds some 850,000 distinct CDR3 sequences, around a quarter seen once. These data also featured in a second study, about T cells of mothers and their children. As reported in that work: A few healthy Caucasian mothers, along with their six children, served as the donors. It was related mother-child pairs that showed slightly higher overlap than unrelated pairs, without reaching significance.

Source material: blood. This TCR was sampled from a boy under 18 in good health. The rearrangement joins TRBV7-2 to TRBJ2-5; TRBD1 might be the D (6 bases). CDR3 amino acids: CASSLIVGAEETQYF. The CDR3 DNA sequence: TGTGCCAGCAGCTTAATCGTGGGGGCAGAGGAGACCCAGTACTTC.